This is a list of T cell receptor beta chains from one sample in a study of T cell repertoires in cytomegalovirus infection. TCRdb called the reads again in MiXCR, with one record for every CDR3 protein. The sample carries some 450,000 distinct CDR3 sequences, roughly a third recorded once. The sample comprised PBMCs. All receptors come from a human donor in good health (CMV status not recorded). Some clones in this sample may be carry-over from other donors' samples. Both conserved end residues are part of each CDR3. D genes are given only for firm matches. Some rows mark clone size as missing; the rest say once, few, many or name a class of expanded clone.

cdr3_aa: CASRLSGGGETQYF
cdr3_nt: TGTGCCAGCAGACTTAGCGGGGGAGGAGAGACCCAGTACTTC
clone_size: many
j_call: TRBJ2-5
v_call: TRBV7-8
d_call: TRBD2

cdr3_aa: CASSPEGHVNTEELFF
cdr3_nt: TGTGCCAGCAGCCCCGAGGGCCACGTTAACACCGAGGAGCTGTTTTTT
clone_size: -
j_call: TRBJ2-2
v_call: TRBV6-8
d_call: -

cdr3_aa: CSVARAGGPGTGELFF
cdr3_nt: TGCAGCGTTGCTAGGGCGGGGGGGCCGGGCACCGGGGAGCTGTTTTTT
clone_size: once
j_call: TRBJ2-2
v_call: TRBV29-1
d_call: TRBD2

cdr3_aa: CASSLTGKPDTQYF
cdr3_nt: TGTGCCAGCAGCTTAACAGGGAAACCAGATACGCAGTATTTT
clone_size: many
j_call: TRBJ2-3
v_call: TRBV7-6
d_call: -

cdr3_aa: CASSIRTGGDEQYF
cdr3_nt: TGTGCCAGCAGCATTCGGACAGGGGGCGACGAGCAGTACTTC
clone_size: many
j_call: TRBJ2-7
v_call: TRBV7-6
d_call: TRBD1

cdr3_aa: CASSARGGITEAFF
cdr3_nt: TGTGCCAGCAGCGCGCGGGGGGGTATCACTGAAGCTTTCTTT
clone_size: many
j_call: TRBJ1-1
v_call: TRBV7-2
d_call: -

cdr3_aa: CASSPSKHGNQPQHF
cdr3_nt: TGTGCCAGCAGTCCGAGCAAACATGGCAATCAGCCCCAGCATTTT
clone_size: -
j_call: TRBJ1-5
v_call: TRBV28
d_call: -

cdr3_aa: CASSDSPDSPRRAFF
cdr3_nt: TGTGCCAGCAGTGACTCGCCCGACAGTCCCCGTCGGGCTTTCTTT
clone_size: -
j_call: TRBJ1-1
v_call: TRBV6-4
d_call: -

cdr3_aa: CASSQDRRQGYEQYF
cdr3_nt: TGTGCCAGCAGCCAAGATCGGAGACAGGGCTACGAGCAGTACTTC
clone_size: -
j_call: TRBJ2-7
v_call: TRBV14
d_call: TRBD1

cdr3_aa: CSAREVTSEYNEQFF
cdr3_nt: TGCAGTGCTAGAGAAGTGACTAGCGAGTACAATGAGCAGTTCTTC
clone_size: few
j_call: TRBJ2-1
v_call: TRBV20-1
d_call: TRBD2

cdr3_aa: CASSLDGHPNQPQHF
cdr3_nt: TGCGCCAGCAGCTTGGACGGACATCCAAATCAGCCCCAGCATTTT
clone_size: -
j_call: TRBJ1-5
v_call: TRBV5-1
d_call: -

cdr3_aa: CSVDMVGTEAFF
cdr3_nt: TGCAGCGTTGACATGGTTGGTACTGAAGCTTTCTTT
clone_size: few
j_call: TRBJ1-1
v_call: TRBV29-1
d_call: -

cdr3_aa: CSTERGGAGVETQYF
cdr3_nt: TGCAGTACAGAGAGGGGGGGCGCGGGGGTAGAGACCCAGTACTTC
clone_size: -
j_call: TRBJ2-5
v_call: TRBV20-1
d_call: -

cdr3_aa: CASSLIGPGGQETQYF
cdr3_nt: TGTGCCAGCAGTTTAATCGGGCCAGGGGGCCAAGAGACCCAGTACTTC
clone_size: few
j_call: TRBJ2-5
v_call: TRBV28
d_call: TRBD1

cdr3_aa: CASSKSGGVAYNEQFF
cdr3_nt: TGTGCCAGCAGTAAAAGCGGGGGGGTTGCGTACAATGAGCAGTTCTTC
clone_size: -
j_call: TRBJ2-1
v_call: TRBV6-1
d_call: TRBD2

cdr3_aa: CASSLTDPFVGTEAFF
cdr3_nt: TGTGCCAGCAGTTTGACAGACCCCTTTGTGGGCACTGAAGCTTTCTTT
clone_size: -
j_call: TRBJ1-1
v_call: TRBV2
d_call: -

cdr3_aa: CASSFGGPYSNQPQHF
cdr3_nt: TGTGCCAGCAGCTTCGGGGGGCCATATAGCAATCAGCCCCAGCATTTT
clone_size: many
j_call: TRBJ1-5
v_call: TRBV7-2
d_call: -

cdr3_aa: CASTRQGGSINEQFF
cdr3_nt: TGTGCCAGTACTAGACAGGGGGGATCTATTAATGAGCAGTTCTTC
clone_size: -
j_call: TRBJ2-1
v_call: TRBV19
d_call: TRBD1

cdr3_aa: CAISARGASYGYTF
cdr3_nt: TGTGCCATTAGTGCACGGGGGGCGAGCTATGGCTACACCTTC
clone_size: -
j_call: TRBJ1-2
v_call: TRBV19
d_call: -

cdr3_aa: CASSQDQSLANYGYTF
cdr3_nt: TGTGCCAGCAGCCAAGATCAGTCGTTAGCTAACTATGGCTACACCTTC
clone_size: few
j_call: TRBJ1-2
v_call: TRBV4-2
d_call: -

cdr3_aa: CAIDSRTGNSPLHF
cdr3_nt: TGTGCCATCGACAGTAGGACAGGAAATTCACCCCTCCACTTT
clone_size: many
j_call: TRBJ1-6
v_call: TRBV11-2
d_call: TRBD1

cdr3_aa: CASSQGQSYNSPLHF
cdr3_nt: TGCGCCAGCAGCCAGGGACAGTCCTATAATTCACCCCTCCACTTT
clone_size: few
j_call: TRBJ1-6
v_call: TRBV4-3
d_call: TRBD1

cdr3_aa: CASSPDAPGRPYQETQYF
cdr3_nt: TGTGCCAGCAGCCCCGACGCACCGGGACGCCCCTACCAAGAGACCCAGTACTTC
clone_size: many
j_call: TRBJ2-5
v_call: TRBV7-6
d_call: -

cdr3_aa: CASSRSPGLAGGPYNEQFF
cdr3_nt: TGTGCCAGTAGCCGAAGCCCGGGACTAGCGGGGGGGCCCTACAATGAGCAGTTCTTC
clone_size: -
j_call: TRBJ2-1
v_call: TRBV19
d_call: TRBD2

cdr3_aa: CASSPLGIGTEAFF
cdr3_nt: TGTGCCAGCAGCCCCCTAGGAATTGGCACTGAAGCTTTCTTT
clone_size: -
j_call: TRBJ1-1
v_call: TRBV5-6
d_call: -

cdr3_aa: CASSSSRTVGEQFF
cdr3_nt: TGTGCCAGCAGCTCCTCCAGGACCGTCGGTGAGCAGTTCTTC
clone_size: many
j_call: TRBJ2-1
v_call: TRBV7-2
d_call: -

cdr3_aa: CASSLGVRDRTDTQYF
cdr3_nt: TGTGCCAGCAGCTTAGGTGTGCGGGACCGCACAGATACGCAGTATTTT
clone_size: few
j_call: TRBJ2-3
v_call: TRBV7-8
d_call: -

cdr3_aa: CASSPEGSAPYGYTF
cdr3_nt: TGTGCCAGTAGCCCTGAGGGGTCCGCTCCCTATGGCTACACCTTC
clone_size: -
j_call: TRBJ1-2
v_call: TRBV19
d_call: -

cdr3_aa: CASSRRGGRGGQGDTQYF
cdr3_nt: TGTGCCAGCAGCCGCAGGGGGGGGCGGGGGGGCCAGGGGGATACGCAGTATTTT
clone_size: many
j_call: TRBJ2-3
v_call: TRBV7-2
d_call: TRBD2

cdr3_aa: CASRSRSLGLNDNEQFF
cdr3_nt: TGTGCCAGCAGATCCCGGTCTCTGGGGTTGAACGACAATGAGCAGTTCTTC
clone_size: few
j_call: TRBJ2-1
v_call: TRBV6-5
d_call: -

cdr3_aa: CASSSRGTGRYASGTSGYNEQFF
cdr3_nt: TGTGCCAGCAGTTCCAGGGGGACAGGGAGATACGCCTCCGGGACTAGCGGTTACAATGAGCAGTTCTTC
clone_size: once
j_call: TRBJ2-1
v_call: TRBV27
d_call: TRBD2

cdr3_aa: CASSIWGIGSGANVLTF
cdr3_nt: TGTGCCAGCAGCATTTGGGGGATTGGCTCTGGGGCCAACGTCCTGACTTTC
clone_size: -
j_call: TRBJ2-6
v_call: TRBV5-6
d_call: -

cdr3_aa: CASSQGDRGLPDTQYF
cdr3_nt: TGTGCCAGCAGCCAAGGGGACAGGGGGCTTCCAGATACGCAGTATTTT
clone_size: few
j_call: TRBJ2-3
v_call: TRBV4-2
d_call: TRBD1

cdr3_aa: CATSDADHNYGYTF
cdr3_nt: TGTGCCACCAGTGATGCGGACCATAACTATGGCTACACCTTC
clone_size: once
j_call: TRBJ1-2
v_call: TRBV24-1
d_call: -

cdr3_aa: CASSPLGGAYNEQFF
cdr3_nt: TGTGCCAGCAGCCCTCTGGGGGGGGCCTACAATGAGCAGTTCTTC
clone_size: -
j_call: TRBJ2-1
v_call: TRBV6-2/TRBV6-3
d_call: TRBD2

cdr3_aa: CSVRKDMSGLFF
cdr3_nt: TGCAGCGTCCGCAAGGACATGTCGGGACTGTTTTTT
clone_size: -
j_call: TRBJ1-4
v_call: TRBV29-1
d_call: -

cdr3_aa: CASSQEGVAEAFF
cdr3_nt: TGCGCCAGCAGCCAAGAGGGGGTTGCTGAAGCTTTCTTT
clone_size: -
j_call: TRBJ1-1
v_call: TRBV4-1
d_call: -

cdr3_aa: CASAGVRGLNQETQYF
cdr3_nt: TGTGCCAGCGCTGGGGTCAGGGGGCTCAATCAAGAGACCCAGTACTTC
clone_size: many
j_call: TRBJ2-5
v_call: TRBV7-9
d_call: TRBD1

cdr3_aa: CASSQERQAVYGYTF
cdr3_nt: TGCGCCAGCAGCCAAGAACGACAGGCTGTCTATGGCTACACCTTC
clone_size: few
j_call: TRBJ1-2
v_call: TRBV4-1
d_call: -

cdr3_aa: CASTQGAGWPQHF
cdr3_nt: TGTGCCAGCACCCAGGGTGCGGGTTGGCCCCAGCATTTT
clone_size: few
j_call: TRBJ1-5
v_call: TRBV6-5
d_call: -

cdr3_aa: CASGLVTDTYNEQFF
cdr3_nt: TGTGCTAGTGGTTTGGTAACGGACACCTACAATGAGCAGTTCTTC
clone_size: few
j_call: TRBJ2-1
v_call: TRBV12-5
d_call: -

cdr3_aa: CASSELAGIGSPLHF
cdr3_nt: TGTGCCAGCAGTGAATTGGCGGGAATTGGTTCACCCCTCCACTTT
clone_size: -
j_call: TRBJ1-6
v_call: TRBV2
d_call: -

cdr3_aa: CASSQGGAGTDTQYF
cdr3_nt: TGTGCCAGCTCCCAGGGGGGGGCCGGGACAGATACGCAGTATTTT
clone_size: many
j_call: TRBJ2-3
v_call: TRBV28
d_call: -

cdr3_aa: CASSLTGTGNYGYTF
cdr3_nt: TGTGCCAGCAGTCTCACCGGGACAGGGAACTATGGCTACACCTTC
clone_size: -
j_call: TRBJ1-2
v_call: TRBV6-6
d_call: TRBD1

cdr3_aa: CASSPTGTDGYTF
cdr3_nt: TGTGCCAGCAGCCCTACCGGGACAGATGGCTACACCTTC
clone_size: few
j_call: TRBJ1-2
v_call: TRBV12-3/TRBV12-4
d_call: TRBD1

cdr3_aa: CASSLDHNTASTDTQYF
cdr3_nt: TGTGCCAGCAGCTTAGACCACAACACCGCTAGCACAGATACGCAGTATTTT
clone_size: few
j_call: TRBJ2-3
v_call: TRBV11-2
d_call: -

cdr3_aa: CASSPHLPGLAPEQYF
cdr3_nt: TGTGCCAGCAGCCCCCATCTCCCGGGACTAGCGCCCGAGCAGTACTTC
clone_size: many
j_call: TRBJ2-7
v_call: TRBV7-8
d_call: TRBD2

cdr3_aa: CSVGTGVTQPQHF
cdr3_nt: TGCAGCGTTGGTACAGGGGTAACTCAGCCCCAGCATTTT
clone_size: few
j_call: TRBJ1-5
v_call: TRBV29-1
d_call: TRBD1

cdr3_aa: CASSLYGRVTEAFF
cdr3_nt: TGTGCCAGCAGCTTGTACGGTCGGGTCACTGAAGCTTTCTTT
clone_size: -
j_call: TRBJ1-1
v_call: TRBV5-6
d_call: -

cdr3_aa: CASSPPGAGYNEQFF
cdr3_nt: TGTGCCAGCAGCCCACCGGGGGCTGGGTACAATGAGCAGTTCTTC
clone_size: many
j_call: TRBJ2-1
v_call: TRBV7-8
d_call: -

cdr3_aa: CSASPLVTEAFF
cdr3_nt: TGCAGTGCTAGCCCCCTCGTAACTGAAGCTTTCTTT
clone_size: -
j_call: TRBJ1-1
v_call: TRBV20-1
d_call: -

cdr3_aa: CASSYPGNSPLHF
cdr3_nt: TGTGCCAGCAGTTACCCGGGGAATTCACCCCTCCACTTT
clone_size: -
j_call: TRBJ1-6
v_call: TRBV6-2/TRBV6-3
d_call: -

cdr3_aa: CASSSRGPGNQPQHF
cdr3_nt: TGTGCCAGCAGTTCCAGGGGGCCCGGCAATCAGCCCCAGCATTTT
clone_size: few
j_call: TRBJ1-5
v_call: TRBV6-1
d_call: TRBD1

cdr3_aa: CAIEGLNTEAFF
cdr3_nt: TGTGCCATAGAGGGGCTGAACACTGAAGCTTTCTTT
clone_size: few
j_call: TRBJ1-1
v_call: TRBV7-9
d_call: -

cdr3_aa: CASSSSTSRQGSTGELFF
cdr3_nt: TGTGCCAGCAGCTCGTCGACTAGTAGGCAGGGGAGCACCGGGGAGCTGTTTTTT
clone_size: few
j_call: TRBJ2-2
v_call: TRBV7-6
d_call: -